One and the same sample provided the 25 T cell receptor beta chains below, sequenced in a study of blood T cell repertoires in COVID-19. TCRdb's table, derived via immunoSEQ multiplex PCR, lists solely in-frame clones and lacks some. Seen here are about 120,000 clones, about nine tenths observed once, and the top ten hold 1.5% to 2%. The specimen sequenced was peripheral blood. All receptors derive from a human donor with active COVID-19. The donor label of this sample is uncertain.

The count of this clone is one. The chain has TRBV5-1 and TRBJ2-7; tentative D call: TRBD1 (5 bases). Per the germline V gene, CDR1 is SGHRS and CDR2 is YFSETQ. Trimming removed 0 bases from V and 6 bases from J, with 22 bases in between. The CDR3 covers 17 residues. The CDR3 coding sequence is TGCGCCAGCAGCTTGGTAAGGGGCGGAGACCTCGGGTTCGAGCAGTACTTC. Amino acid sequence: CASSLVRGGDLGFEQYF.

The chain joins TRBV7-2 to TRBJ2-2; D gene unclear. Germline CDR1 and CDR2: SGHTA and FQGNSA. Trimming removed 0 bases at V and 1 base at J, with 6 bases between. CDR3 length equals 15 residues. CDR3 loop: CASSLAAGNTGELFF. CDR3 bases: TGTGCCAGCAGCTTAGCCGCAGGGAACACCGGGGAGCTGTTTTTT.

This clone appeared once. V gene TRBV9 combines with J gene TRBJ2-7; D possibly corresponds to TRBD1 (5 bases). V was clipped by 1 base and J by 3 bases, with 11 bases between them. Per germline, CDR1 SGDLS and CDR2 YYNGEE. The CDR3 loop spans 14 amino acids. For the CDR3, the DNA is TGTGCCAGCAGCGTAAGCAGGGTGGGCTACGAGCAGTACTTC. It yields the protein CASSVSRVGYEQYF.

This chain links TRBV10-3 with TRBJ1-5; 7 nucleotides agree with TRBD1. This CDR3 has 15 residues. V was clipped by 6 bases and J by 0 bases; unmatched bases: 5. The germline gives CDR1 ENHRY, CDR2 SYGVKD. In DNA form, the CDR3 reads TGTGCCATCAGCGAACAGGGGAATAGCAATCAGCCCCAGCATTTT. Translating it yields CAISEQGNSNQPQHF.

This chain uses TRBV6-2 or TRBV6-3 with TRBJ1-2, with TRBD1 identical over 8 bases. The CDR3 covers 14 residues. Germline trimming cut 4 bases from V and 6 bases from J; bases unmatched to any gene: 7. Germline values: CDR1 MNHEY, CDR2 SVGEGT. For the CDR3, the DNA is TGTGCCAGCAGTTCACCGGGACAGGCCCATGGCTACACCTTC. It yields the protein CASSSPGQAHGYTF.

This chain uses TRBV5-1 with TRBJ2-2; D is perhaps TRBD1 (6 bases). The CDR3 has 15 amino acids. Germline V gene sequence: CDR1 SGHRS, CDR2 YFSETQ. V shed 0 bases and J shed 6 bases, with 12 bases lying between them. The CDR3 reads CASSLGHRVAGELFF. CDR3 nucleotide sequence: TGCGCCAGCAGCTTGGGCCACAGGGTCGCCGGGGAGCTGTTTTTT.

The J gene is TRBJ1-5, the V gene TRBV30, with TRBD1 matching 8 bases. Germline V gene data show CDR1 as GTSNPN and CDR2 as SVGIG (reference sequence). V shed 3 bases, J shed 1 base, and the junction held 5 bases outside the gene matches. CDR3 length: 15 amino acids. The CDR3 loop reads CAWRGTGGSNQPQHF. CDR3 coding DNA: TGTGCCTGGAGGGGGACAGGCGGGAGCAATCAGCCCCAGCATTTT.

The CDR3 sequence is CASSFGQTSTDTQYF. CDR3 bases: TGTGCCAGCAGCTTTGGACAGACCAGCACAGATACGCAGTATTTT. The genes are TRBV5-6 and TRBJ2-3; D might be TRBD1 (6 bases). Germline V CDR1 and CDR2: SGHDT, YYEEEE. The CDR3 has 15 amino acids. Trimming pared 2 bases from V and 0 bases from J, leaving 10 bases between. Based on the CDR3 plus reference TRBV5-6 and TRBJ2-3, the full variable domain is DAGVTQSPTHLIKTRGQQVTLRCSPKSGHDTVSWYQQALGQGPQFIFQYYEEEERQRGNFPDRFSGHQFPNYSSELNVNALLLGDSALYLCASSFGQTSTDTQYFGPGTRLTVL.

This chain connects TRBV7-2 to TRBJ2-5, with 10 nucleotides matching TRBD1. Germline V gives CDR1 SGHTA, CDR2 FQGNSA. The CDR3 has 15 amino acids. J was trimmed by 4 bases and V by 8 bases; bases with no gene match: 10. The chain's CDR3 is CASGGQGVLGETQYF. CDR3 bases: TGTGCCAGCGGTGGACAGGGGGTTTTGGGAGAGACCCAGTACTTC.

The V call is TRBV27, the J call TRBJ2-3; 9 bases align to TRBD2. V lost 6 bases, J lost 2 bases, and 6 bases stayed unmatched. The CDR3 totals 15 residues. The germline gives CDR1 MNHEY, CDR2 SMNVEV (reference sequence). The CDR3 protein is CASSWGLAPTDTQYF. CDR3 nucleotide sequence: TGTGCCAGCAGCTGGGGACTAGCACCCACAGATACGCAGTATTTT.

The chain has TRBV30 and TRBJ2-7; 8 positions match TRBD1. V lost 1 base to trimming and J lost 4 bases; unmatched junction nucleotides: 6. The V gene's germline CDR1 is GTSNPN and CDR2 SVGIG (reference sequence). This CDR3 is built from 14 residues. The CDR3, as DNA: TGTGCCTGGAGTGATCCAGGGGGCACTTACGAGCAGTACTTC. Translated: CAWSDPGGTYEQYF.

This chain connects TRBV3-1 (or the pseudogene TRBV3-2) to TRBJ1-6; 9 bases match TRBD1. In germline, CDR1 is LGHDT, CDR2 YNNKEL (reference sequence). After removal of 6 bases from V and 7 bases from J, the junction contained 10 bases not matched to a gene. The CDR3 has 16 residues. The DNA of the CDR3 is TGTGCCAGCAGGCCCACAGGGGGCGCGTCCAATTCACCCCTCCACTTT. Its translation: CASRPTGGASNSPLHF.

The gene calls are TRBV12-3 or TRBV12-4 and TRBJ2-7, with D hard to call. Trimming shortened V by 6 bases and J by 5 bases, and 14 bases separated the two germline ends. CDR3 length equals 13 residues. The CDR3 loop reads CASRPPGTHEQYF. The CDR3, as DNA: TGTGCCAGCAGGCCTCCTGGCACCCACGAGCAGTACTTC.

A single count supports this clone. V and J are TRBV7-2 and TRBJ2-3, with 8 nucleotides matching TRBD1. CDR1 and CDR2 (germline): SGHTA, FQGNSA. Trimming removed 3 bases from V and 9 bases from J; junction bases left unmatched: 2. This CDR3 spans 12 amino acids. Here the CDR3 reads CASSLDRETQYF. CDR3 in DNA: TGTGCCAGCAGCTTGGACAGGGAAACGCAGTATTTT.

This clone showed up just a few times. This rearrangement joins TRBV4-1 to TRBJ1-2; the match to TRBD1 covers 7 bases. The germline V gene has CDR1 MGHRA and CDR2 YSYEKL. The CDR3 is 17 amino acids. V was clipped by 0 bases and J by 1 base; unmatched bases: 8. CDR3 sequence (DNA): TGCGCCAGCAGCCAAGAAGATAGGAGGGGGCGTAACTATGGCTACACCTTC. Its protein is CASSQEDRRGRNYGYTF.

V gene TRBV2 combines with J gene TRBJ1-4; 9 positions match TRBD1. This CDR3 has 14 amino acids. CDR1 and CDR2 (germline): SNHLY, FYNNEI. V lost 7 bases and J lost 8; bases outside the gene matches: 8. The CDR3 is CASITGGAGEKLFF. The CDR3 nucleotides are TGTGCCAGCATTACAGGGGGCGCAGGGGAAAAACTGTTTTTT.

The chain uses TRBV18 and TRBJ1-5; 8 nucleotides align to TRBD1. V shed 8 bases and J 4 bases; nucleotides not matched to a gene: 7. Germline loops: CDR1 KGHSH, CDR2 LQKENI. The CDR3 extends over 14 amino acids. As DNA, the CDR3 is TGTGCCAGCAATACAGGGGGTTCTAATCAGCCCCAGCATTTT. Protein sequence: CASNTGGSNQPQHF.

V gene TRBV3-1 (or the pseudogene TRBV3-2) combines with J gene TRBJ2-5, with 9 nucleotides matching TRBD2. The V gene's germline CDR1 is LGHDT and CDR2 YNNKEL (reference sequence). The CDR3 contains 16 residues. V shed 4 bases and J 1 base; nucleotides not matched to a gene: 7. The CDR3 sequence: CASSPLAGRSQETQYF. In DNA, the CDR3 is TGTGCCAGCAGCCCTCTAGCGGGGAGAAGCCAAGAGACCCAGTACTTC.

This clone came up a few times. The chain carries TRBV7-2 and TRBJ1-1, with D unclear. Germline CDR1 and CDR2: SGHTA and FQGNSA. The length of the CDR3 is 14 residues. Deletions cut 2 bases from V and 3 bases from J, with 10 bases between. The CDR3 nucleotides read TGTGCCAGCAGCTTACTTTCAGCGGACACTGAAGCTTTCTTT. Its protein product is CASSLLSADTEAFF.

The chain carries TRBV19 and TRBJ2-1; TRBD1 matches at 9 bases. Germline CDR1 LNHDA, CDR2 SQIVND (reference sequence). J was trimmed by 5 bases and V by 4 bases; bases with no gene match: 9. The CDR3 contains 16 residues. This chain's CDR3 is CASSTLAGTGNNEQFF. CDR3 nucleotides: TGTGCCAGTAGTACACTAGCCGGGACAGGGAACAATGAGCAGTTCTTC.

The rearrangement links TRBV7-9 to TRBJ1-2; 7 nucleotides line up with TRBD1. This CDR3 comprises 15 residues. Germline CDR1 reads SEHNR; CDR2 reads FQNEAQ (reference sequence). Trimming took 7 bases from V and 2 from J; bases not matched to a gene: 10. DNA of the CDR3: TGTGCCAGCACCTCAACCGGGACAGAAAACTATGGCTACACCTTC. This gives the protein CASTSTGTENYGYTF.

The chain has TRBV30 and TRBJ2-7; no definite D call. CDR1 is GTSNPN, CDR2 SVGIG, per germline (reference sequence). The CDR3 length is 12 residues. Trimming cost V 7 bases and J 2 bases, with 12 bases left between them. CDR3 DNA sequence: TGTGCCTCAGATCACCGCCCCTACGAGCAGTACTTC. Translated: CASDHRPYEQYF.

The J gene is TRBJ2-5, the V gene TRBV11-2, with 10 bases identical to TRBD2. J gave up 5 bases and V 2 bases, and 14 bases lay outside the gene matches. Germline-derived CDR1 and CDR2 are SGHAT and FQNNGV. The CDR3 is 18 amino acids. The CDR3 sequence is CASSLRASGGIIGETQYF. CDR3 nucleotides: TGTGCCAGCAGCTTACGGGCTAGCGGGGGAATCATAGGGGAGACCCAGTACTTC.

The chain links TRBV9 to TRBJ2-1; 7 positions match TRBD1. Germline lookup yields CDR1 SGDLS and CDR2 YYNGEE. V lost 2 bases to trimming and J lost 4 bases; unmatched junction nucleotides: 3. CDR3 size: 14 residues. The CDR3 is CASSVGTAYNEQFF. The DNA for the CDR3 is TGTGCCAGCAGCGTCGGGACAGCGTACAATGAGCAGTTCTTC.

The chain combines TRBV6-2 or TRBV6-3 with TRBJ2-7; TRBD1 matches 9 bases. Germline V gives CDR1 MNHEY, CDR2 SVGEGT. This CDR3 is built from 13 residues. Trimming cost V 5 bases and J 5 bases; bases outside gene matches: 4. The CDR3 loop reads CASSTGGRNEQYF. The CDR3 DNA reads as TGTGCCAGCAGTACAGGGGGCAGGAACGAGCAGTACTTC.